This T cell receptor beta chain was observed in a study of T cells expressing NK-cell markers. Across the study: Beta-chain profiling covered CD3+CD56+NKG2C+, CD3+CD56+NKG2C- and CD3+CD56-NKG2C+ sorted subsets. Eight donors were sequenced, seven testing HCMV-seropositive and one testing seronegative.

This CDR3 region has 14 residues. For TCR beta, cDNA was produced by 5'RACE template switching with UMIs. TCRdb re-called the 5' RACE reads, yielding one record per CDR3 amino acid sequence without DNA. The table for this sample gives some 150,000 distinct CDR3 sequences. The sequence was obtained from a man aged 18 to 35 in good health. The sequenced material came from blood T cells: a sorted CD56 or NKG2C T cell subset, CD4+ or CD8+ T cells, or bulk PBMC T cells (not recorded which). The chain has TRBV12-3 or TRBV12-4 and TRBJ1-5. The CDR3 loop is CASSLGPKHQPQHF.